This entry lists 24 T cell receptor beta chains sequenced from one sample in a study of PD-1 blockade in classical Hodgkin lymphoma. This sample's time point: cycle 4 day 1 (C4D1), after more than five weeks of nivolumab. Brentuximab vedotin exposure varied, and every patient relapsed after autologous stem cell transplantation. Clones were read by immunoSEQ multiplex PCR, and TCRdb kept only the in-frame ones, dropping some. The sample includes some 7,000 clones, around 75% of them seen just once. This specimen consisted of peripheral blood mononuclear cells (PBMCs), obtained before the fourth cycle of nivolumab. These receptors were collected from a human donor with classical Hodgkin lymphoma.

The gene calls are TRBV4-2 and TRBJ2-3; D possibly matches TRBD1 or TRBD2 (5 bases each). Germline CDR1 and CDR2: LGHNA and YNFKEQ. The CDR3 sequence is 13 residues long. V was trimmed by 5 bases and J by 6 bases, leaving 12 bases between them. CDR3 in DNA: TGTGCCAGCAGCGCCCCGGGGCCCGATACGCAGTATTTT. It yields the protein CASSAPGPDTQYF.

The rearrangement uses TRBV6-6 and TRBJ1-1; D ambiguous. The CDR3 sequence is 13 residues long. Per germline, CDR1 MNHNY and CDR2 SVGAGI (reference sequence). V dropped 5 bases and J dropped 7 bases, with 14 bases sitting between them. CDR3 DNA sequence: TGTGCCAGCAGTCCCGGGTACACACTTGAAGCTTTCTTT. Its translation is CASSPGYTLEAFF.

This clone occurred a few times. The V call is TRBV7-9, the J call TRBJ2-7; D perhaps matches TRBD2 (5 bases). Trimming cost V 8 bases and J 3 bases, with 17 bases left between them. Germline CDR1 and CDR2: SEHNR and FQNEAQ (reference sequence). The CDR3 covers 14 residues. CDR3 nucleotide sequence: TGTGCCAGCGGGAGCGCCGATTCCTTCTACGAGCAGTACTTC. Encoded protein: CASGSADSFYEQYF. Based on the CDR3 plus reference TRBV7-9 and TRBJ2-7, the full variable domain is DTGVSQNPRHKITKRGQNVTFRCDPISEHNRLYWYRQTLGQGPEFLTYFQNEAQLEKSRLLSDRFSAERPKGSFSTLEIQRTEQGDSAMYLCASGSADSFYEQYFGPGTRLTVT.

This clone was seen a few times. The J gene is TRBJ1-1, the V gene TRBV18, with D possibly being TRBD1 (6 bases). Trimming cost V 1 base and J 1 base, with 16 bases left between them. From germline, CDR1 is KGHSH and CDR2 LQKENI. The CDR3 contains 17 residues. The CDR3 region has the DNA TGTGCCAGCTCACCACGCCCATCGGGGGCTGCGAACACTGAAGCTTTCTTT. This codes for CASSPRPSGAANTEAFF.

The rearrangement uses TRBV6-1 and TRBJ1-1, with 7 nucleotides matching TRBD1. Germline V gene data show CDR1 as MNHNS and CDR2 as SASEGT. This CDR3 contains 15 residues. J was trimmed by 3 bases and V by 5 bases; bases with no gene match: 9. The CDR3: CASSLRDREHTEAFF. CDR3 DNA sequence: TGTGCCAGCAGTCTACGGGACAGAGAACACACTGAAGCTTTCTTT.

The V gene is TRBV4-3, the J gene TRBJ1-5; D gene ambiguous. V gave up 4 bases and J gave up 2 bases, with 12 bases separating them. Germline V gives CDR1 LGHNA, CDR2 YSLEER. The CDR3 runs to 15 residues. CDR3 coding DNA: TGCGCCAGCAGCCCTTCGCTTTTGGGCAATCAGCCCCAGCATTTT. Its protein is CASSPSLLGNQPQHF.

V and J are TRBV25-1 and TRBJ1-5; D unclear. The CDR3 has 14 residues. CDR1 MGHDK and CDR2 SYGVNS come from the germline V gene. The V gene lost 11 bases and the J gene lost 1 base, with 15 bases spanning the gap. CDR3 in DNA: TGTGCCCCCGGGTCAATGAGAAGCAATCAGCCCCAGCATTTT. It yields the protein CAPGSMRSNQPQHF.

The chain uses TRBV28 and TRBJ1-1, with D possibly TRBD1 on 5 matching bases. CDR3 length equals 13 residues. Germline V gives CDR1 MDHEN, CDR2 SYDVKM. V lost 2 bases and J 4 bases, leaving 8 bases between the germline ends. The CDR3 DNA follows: TGTGCCAGCAGTTTAGGCAGGGTCACTGAAGCTTTCTTT. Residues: CASSLGRVTEAFF.

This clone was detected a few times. The DNA of the CDR3 is TGTGCCAGCTCACCGGCTCTGGGCGAGCAGTACTTC. Its protein is CASSPALGEQYF. J is TRBJ2-7 and V is TRBV18; no clear D. The germline gives CDR1 KGHSH, CDR2 LQKENI. Deletions cut 3 bases from V and 6 bases from J, with 9 bases between. The CDR3 extends over 12 amino acids.

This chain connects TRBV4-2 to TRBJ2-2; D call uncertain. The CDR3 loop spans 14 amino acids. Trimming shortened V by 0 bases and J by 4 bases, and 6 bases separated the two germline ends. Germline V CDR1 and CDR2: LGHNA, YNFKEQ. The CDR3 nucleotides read TGTGCCAGCAGCCAAGAAATCCGCACCGGGGAGCTGTTTTTT. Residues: CASSQEIRTGELFF.

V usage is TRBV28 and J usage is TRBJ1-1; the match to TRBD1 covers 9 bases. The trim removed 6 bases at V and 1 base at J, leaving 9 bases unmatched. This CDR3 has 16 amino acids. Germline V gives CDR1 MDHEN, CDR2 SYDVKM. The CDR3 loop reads CASSDSRDRANTEAFF. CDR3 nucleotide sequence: TGTGCCAGCAGCGATTCTCGGGACAGGGCGAACACTGAAGCTTTCTTT. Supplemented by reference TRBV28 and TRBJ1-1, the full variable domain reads DVKVTQSSRYLVKRTGEKVFLECVQDMDHENMFWYRQDPGLGLRLIYFSYDVKMKEKGDIPEGYSVSREKKERFSLILESASTNQTSMYLCASSDSRDRANTEAFFGQGTRLTVV.

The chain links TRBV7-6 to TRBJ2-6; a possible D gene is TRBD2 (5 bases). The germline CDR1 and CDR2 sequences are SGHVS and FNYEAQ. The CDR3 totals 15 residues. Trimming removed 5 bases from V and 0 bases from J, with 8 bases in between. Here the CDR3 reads CASSEGSSGANVLTF. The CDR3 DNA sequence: TGTGCCAGCAGCGAGGGATCCTCTGGGGCCAACGTCCTGACTTTC.

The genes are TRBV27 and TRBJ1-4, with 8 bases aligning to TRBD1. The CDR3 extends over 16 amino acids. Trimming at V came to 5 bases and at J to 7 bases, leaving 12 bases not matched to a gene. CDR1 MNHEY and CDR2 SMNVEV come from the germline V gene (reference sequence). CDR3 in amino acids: CASSLGQGSWGEKLFF. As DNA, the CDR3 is TGTGCCAGCAGTCTAGGACAGGGAAGTTGGGGTGAAAAACTGTTTTTT.

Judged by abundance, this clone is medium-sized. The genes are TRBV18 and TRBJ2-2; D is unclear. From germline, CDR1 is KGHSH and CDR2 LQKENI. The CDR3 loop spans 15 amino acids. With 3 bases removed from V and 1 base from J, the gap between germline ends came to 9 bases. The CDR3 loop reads CASSPFGKNTGELFF. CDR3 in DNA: TGTGCCAGCTCACCCTTCGGAAAGAACACCGGGGAGCTGTTTTTT.

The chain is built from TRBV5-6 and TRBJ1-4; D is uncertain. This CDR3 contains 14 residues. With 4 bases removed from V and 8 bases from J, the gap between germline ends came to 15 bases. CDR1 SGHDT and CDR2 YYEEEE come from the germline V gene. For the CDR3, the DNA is TGTGCCAGCAGCCTTACAGTAGGCCGGGAAAAACTGTTTTTT. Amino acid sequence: CASSLTVGREKLFF. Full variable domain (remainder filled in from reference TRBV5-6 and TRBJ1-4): DAGVTQSPTHLIKTRGQQVTLRCSPKSGHDTVSWYQQALGQGPQFIFQYYEEEERQRGNFPDRFSGHQFPNYSSELNVNALLLGDSALYLCASSLTVGREKLFFGSGTQLSVL.

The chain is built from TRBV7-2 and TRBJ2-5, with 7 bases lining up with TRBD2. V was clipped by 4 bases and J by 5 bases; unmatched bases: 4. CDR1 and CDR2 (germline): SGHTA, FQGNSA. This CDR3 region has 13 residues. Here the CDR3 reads CASSSGLVETQYF. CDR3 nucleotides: TGTGCCAGCAGCTCAGGACTAGTCGAGACCCAGTACTTC.

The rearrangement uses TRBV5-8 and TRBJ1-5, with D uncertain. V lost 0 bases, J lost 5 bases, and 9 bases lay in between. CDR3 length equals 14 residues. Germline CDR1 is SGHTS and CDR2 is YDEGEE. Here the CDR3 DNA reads TGTGCCAGCAGCTTGGGACAAAGCGATCAGCCCCAGCATTTT. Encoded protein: CASSLGQSDQPQHF. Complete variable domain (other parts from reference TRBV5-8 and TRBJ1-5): EAGVTQSPTHLIKTRGQQATLRCSPISGHTSVYWYQQALGLGLQFLLWYDEGEERNRGNFPPRFSGRQFPNYSSELNVNALELEDSALYLCASSLGQSDQPQHFGDGTRLSIL.

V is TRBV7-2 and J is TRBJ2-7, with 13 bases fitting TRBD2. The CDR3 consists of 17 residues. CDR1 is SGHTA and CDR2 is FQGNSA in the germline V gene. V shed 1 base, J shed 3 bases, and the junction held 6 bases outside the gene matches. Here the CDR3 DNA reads TGTGCCAGCAGCTTAGGGGGGACTAGCGGGATAATCTACGAGCAGTACTTC. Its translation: CASSLGGTSGIIYEQYF.

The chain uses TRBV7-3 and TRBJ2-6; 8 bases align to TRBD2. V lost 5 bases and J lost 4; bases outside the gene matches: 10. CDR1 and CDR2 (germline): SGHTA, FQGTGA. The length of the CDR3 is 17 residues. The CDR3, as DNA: TGTGCCAGCAGCCCGATCCCGGGGGGGCGCGGGGCCAACGTCCTGACTTTC. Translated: CASSPIPGGRGANVLTF.

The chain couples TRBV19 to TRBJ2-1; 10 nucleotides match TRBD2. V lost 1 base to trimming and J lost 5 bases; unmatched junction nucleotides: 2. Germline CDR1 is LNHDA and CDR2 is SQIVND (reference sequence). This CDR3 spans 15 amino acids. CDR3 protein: CASSIGSGRDNEQFF. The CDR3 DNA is TGTGCCAGTAGTATAGGCAGCGGGAGGGACAATGAGCAGTTCTTC.

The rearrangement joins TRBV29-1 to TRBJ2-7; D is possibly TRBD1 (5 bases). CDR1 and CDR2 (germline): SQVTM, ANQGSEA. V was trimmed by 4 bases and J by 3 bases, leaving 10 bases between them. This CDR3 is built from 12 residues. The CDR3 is CSVGRAYYEQYF. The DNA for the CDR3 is TGCAGCGTTGGCAGGGCTTACTACGAGCAGTACTTC.

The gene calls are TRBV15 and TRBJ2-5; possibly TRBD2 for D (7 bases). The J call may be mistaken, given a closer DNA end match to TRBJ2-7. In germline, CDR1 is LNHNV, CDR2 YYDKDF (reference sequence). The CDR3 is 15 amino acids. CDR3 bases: TGTGCCACCAGCAGAGAGGGGGCGGGAGCCTACGAGCAGTACTTC. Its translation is CATSREGAGAYEQYF.

CDR3 protein: CASSSSRQSSYNEQFF. DNA of the CDR3: TGTGCCAGCAGCTCAAGTCGACAAAGCTCCTACAATGAGCAGTTCTTC. The rearrangement uses TRBV7-6 and TRBJ2-1; no clear D gene. The germline V gene encodes CDR1 SGHVS and CDR2 FNYEAQ. V lost 4 bases to trimming and J lost 0 bases, with 13 bases between them. The CDR3 is 16 residues long.

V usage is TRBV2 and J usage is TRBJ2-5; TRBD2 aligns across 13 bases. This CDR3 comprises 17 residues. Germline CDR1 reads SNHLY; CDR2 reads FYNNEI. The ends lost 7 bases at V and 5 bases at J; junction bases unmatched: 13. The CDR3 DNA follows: TGTGCCAGCACCCGGGGACTAGCGGGGTCTGCTGAGGAGACCCAGTACTTC. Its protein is CASTRGLAGSAEETQYF.